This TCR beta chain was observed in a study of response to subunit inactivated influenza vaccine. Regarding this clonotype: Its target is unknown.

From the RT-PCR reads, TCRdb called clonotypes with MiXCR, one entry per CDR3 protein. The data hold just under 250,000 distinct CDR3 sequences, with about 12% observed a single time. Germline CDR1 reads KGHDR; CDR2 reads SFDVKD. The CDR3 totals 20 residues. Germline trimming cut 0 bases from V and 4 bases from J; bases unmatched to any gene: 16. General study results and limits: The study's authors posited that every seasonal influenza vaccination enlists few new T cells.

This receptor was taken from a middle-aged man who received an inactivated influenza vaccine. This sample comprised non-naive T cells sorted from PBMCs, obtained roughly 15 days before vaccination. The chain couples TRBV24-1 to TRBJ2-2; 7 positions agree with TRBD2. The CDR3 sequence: CATSDLVAGDFTSITGELFF. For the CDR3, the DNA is TGTGCCACCAGTGATTTGGTGGCGGGGGACTTTACATCCATCACCGGGGAGCTGTTTTTT.